This TCR beta chain was recovered during a study of OX40 agonist ivuxolimab in advanced cancers. Turning to the study itself: Ivuxolimab doses were 0.01, 0.1, 0.3, 1.5, 3 or 10 mg/kg every 2 weeks.

The repertoire was sequenced with immunoSEQ multiplex PCR; TCRdb's copy has only in-frame clones and lacks some. The table includes 35,000 to 50,000 clones, almost 90% detected once. The length of the CDR3 is 14 residues. From germline, CDR1 is MDHEN and CDR2 SYDVKM. Trimming cost V 3 bases and J 8 bases, with 13 bases left between them. To note about this clone: The antigen remains unidentified.

Study conclusions and caveats: At doses 0.1 to 3.0 mg/kg, CD4+ and CD8+ clones expanded.

The TCR originated in an adult with an advanced solid tumor such as melanoma, head and neck, liver or kidney cancer. This chain connects TRBV28 to TRBJ1-4; D gene unclear. The sample was CD4+ or CD8+ T cells sorted from blood, taken in a trial of the OX40 agonist ivuxolimab. CDR3: CASSFLTGGEKLFF. DNA of the CDR3: TGTGCCAGCAGTTTTTTGACGGGTGGGGAAAAACTGTTTTTT.